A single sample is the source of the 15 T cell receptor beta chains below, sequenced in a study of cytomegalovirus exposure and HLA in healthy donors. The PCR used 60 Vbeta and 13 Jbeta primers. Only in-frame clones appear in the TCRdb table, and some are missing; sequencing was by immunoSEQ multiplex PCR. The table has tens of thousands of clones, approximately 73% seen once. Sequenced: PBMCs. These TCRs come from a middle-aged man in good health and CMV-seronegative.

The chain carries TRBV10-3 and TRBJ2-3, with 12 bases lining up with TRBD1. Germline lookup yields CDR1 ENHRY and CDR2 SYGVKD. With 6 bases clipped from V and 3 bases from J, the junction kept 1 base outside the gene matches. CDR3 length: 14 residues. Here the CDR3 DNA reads TGTGCCATCAGGGGACAGGGGGCGACAGATACGCAGTATTTT. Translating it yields CAIRGQGATDTQYF.

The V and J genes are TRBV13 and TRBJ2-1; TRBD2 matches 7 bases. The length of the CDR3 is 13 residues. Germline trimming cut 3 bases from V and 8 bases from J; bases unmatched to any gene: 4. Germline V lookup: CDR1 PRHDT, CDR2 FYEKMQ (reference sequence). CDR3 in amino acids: CASSFWGGDEQFF. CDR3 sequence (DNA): TGTGCCAGCAGCTTTTGGGGGGGGGATGAGCAGTTCTTC.

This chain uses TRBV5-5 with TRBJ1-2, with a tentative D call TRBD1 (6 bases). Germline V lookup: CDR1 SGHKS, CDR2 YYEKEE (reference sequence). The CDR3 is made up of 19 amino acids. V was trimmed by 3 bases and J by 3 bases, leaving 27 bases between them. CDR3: CASSSLPRQREGVYYGYTF. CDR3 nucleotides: TGTGCCAGCAGCTCCCTTCCCCGACAGCGGGAGGGGGTTTACTATGGCTACACCTTC.

CDR3 in amino acids: CAGGDRTNTGELFF. For the CDR3, the DNA is TGTGCCGGGGGGGACAGGACTAACACCGGGGAGCTGTTTTTT. The V gene is TRBV6-1, the J gene TRBJ2-2, with TRBD1 as a possible D gene (8 bases). This CDR3 has 14 amino acids. Germline V CDR1 and CDR2: MNHNS, SASEGT. V lost 11 bases to trimming and J lost 2 bases, with 15 bases between them.

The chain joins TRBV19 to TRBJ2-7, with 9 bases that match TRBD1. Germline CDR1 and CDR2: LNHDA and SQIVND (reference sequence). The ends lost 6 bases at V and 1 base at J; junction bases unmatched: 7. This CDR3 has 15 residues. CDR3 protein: CASSPGTGSSYEQYF. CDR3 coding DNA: TGTGCCAGTAGCCCCGGGACAGGGAGTTCCTACGAGCAGTACTTC. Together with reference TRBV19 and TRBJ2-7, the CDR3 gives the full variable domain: DGGITQSPKYLFRKEGQNVTLSCEQNLNHDAMYWYRQDPGQGLRLIYYSQIVNDFQKGDIAEGYSVSREKKESFPLTVTSAQKNPTAFYLCASSPGTGSSYEQYFGPGTRLTVT.

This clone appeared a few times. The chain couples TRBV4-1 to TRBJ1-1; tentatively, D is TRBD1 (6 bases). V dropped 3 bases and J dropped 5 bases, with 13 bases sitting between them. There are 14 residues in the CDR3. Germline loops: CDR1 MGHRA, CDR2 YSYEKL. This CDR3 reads CASSHEDSRTEAFF. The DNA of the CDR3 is TGCGCCAGCAGCCACGAGGACAGCCGAACTGAAGCTTTCTTT.

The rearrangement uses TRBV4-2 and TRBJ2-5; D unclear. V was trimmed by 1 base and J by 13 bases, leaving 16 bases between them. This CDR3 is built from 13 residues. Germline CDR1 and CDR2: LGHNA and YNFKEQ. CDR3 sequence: CASSQVSQVLVYF. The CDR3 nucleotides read TGTGCCAGCAGCCAAGTCTCTCAGGTACTCGTGTACTTC.

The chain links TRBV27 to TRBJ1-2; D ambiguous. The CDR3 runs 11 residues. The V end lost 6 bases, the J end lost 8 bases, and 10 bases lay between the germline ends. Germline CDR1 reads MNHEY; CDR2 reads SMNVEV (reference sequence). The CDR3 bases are TGTGCCAGCAGCTCCGAAGCGGGCTACACCTTC. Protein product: CASSSEAGYTF.

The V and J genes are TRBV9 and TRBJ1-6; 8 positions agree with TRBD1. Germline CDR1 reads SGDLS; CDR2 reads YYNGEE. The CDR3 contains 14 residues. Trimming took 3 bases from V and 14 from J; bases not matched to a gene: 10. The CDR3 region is CASSAGQGGTTLHF. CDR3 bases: TGTGCCAGCAGCGCCGGACAGGGAGGGACCACCCTCCACTTT.

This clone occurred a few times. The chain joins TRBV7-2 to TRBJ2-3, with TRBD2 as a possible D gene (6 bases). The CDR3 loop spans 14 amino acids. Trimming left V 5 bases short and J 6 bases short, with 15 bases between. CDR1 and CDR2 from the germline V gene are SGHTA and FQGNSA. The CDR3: CASSLGRGSDTQYF. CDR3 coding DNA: TGTGCCAGCAGCCTAGGTCGGGGGAGCGATACGCAGTATTTT.

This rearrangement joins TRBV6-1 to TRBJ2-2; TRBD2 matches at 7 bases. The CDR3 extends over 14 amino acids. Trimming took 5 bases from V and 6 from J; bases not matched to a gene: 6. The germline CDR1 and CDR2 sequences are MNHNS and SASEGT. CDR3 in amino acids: CASSTRGEPGELFF. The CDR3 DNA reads TGTGCCAGCAGTACCCGGGGGGAACCCGGGGAGCTGTTTTTT.

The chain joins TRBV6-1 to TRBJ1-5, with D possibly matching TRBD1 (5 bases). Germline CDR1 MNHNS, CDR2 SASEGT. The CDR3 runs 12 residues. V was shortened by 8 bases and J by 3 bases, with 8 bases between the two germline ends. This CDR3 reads CASHRLNQPQHF. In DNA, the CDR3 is TGTGCCAGCCACAGGCTCAATCAGCCCCAGCATTTT.

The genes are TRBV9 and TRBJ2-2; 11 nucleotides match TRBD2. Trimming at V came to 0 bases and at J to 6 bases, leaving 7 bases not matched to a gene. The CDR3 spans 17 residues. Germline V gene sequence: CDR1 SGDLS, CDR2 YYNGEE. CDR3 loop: CASSVVSGGARAGELFF. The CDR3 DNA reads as TGTGCCAGCAGCGTAGTTAGCGGGGGGGCCCGAGCCGGGGAGCTGTTTTTT. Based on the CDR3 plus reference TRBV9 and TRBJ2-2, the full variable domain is DSGVTQTPKHLITATGQRVTLRCSPRSGDLSVYWYQQSLDQGLQFLIQYYNGEERAKGNILERFSAQQFPDLHSELNLSSLELGDSALYFCASSVVSGGARAGELFFGEGSRLTVL.

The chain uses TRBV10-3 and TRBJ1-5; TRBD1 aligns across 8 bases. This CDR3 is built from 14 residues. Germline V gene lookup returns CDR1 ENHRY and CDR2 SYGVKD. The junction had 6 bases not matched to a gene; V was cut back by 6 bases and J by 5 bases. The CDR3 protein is CAIRDRAGDQPQHF. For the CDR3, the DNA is TGTGCCATCAGGGACAGGGCAGGGGATCAGCCCCAGCATTTT.

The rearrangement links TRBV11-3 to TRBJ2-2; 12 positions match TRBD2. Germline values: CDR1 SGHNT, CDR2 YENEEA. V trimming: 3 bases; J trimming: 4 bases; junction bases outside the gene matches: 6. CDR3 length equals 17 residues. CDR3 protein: CASSLDLAGGPTGELFF. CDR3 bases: TGTGCCAGCAGCTTGGACCTAGCGGGGGGGCCCACCGGGGAGCTGTTTTTT.